This T cell receptor beta chain emerged from a study of control samples from healthy donors and cancer patients. Sequencing used immunoSEQ multiplex PCR; TCRdb keeps in-frame clones, though not all of them. The profile shows 150,000 or so clones, 80% to 95% of them singletons. Germline V gene sequence: CDR1 SGHTA, CDR2 FQGNSA. CDR3 length: 15 amino acids. V was pared by 1 base and J by 4 bases, with 14 bases between. This clonotype originated in a woman in her twenties or thirties in good health. This chain joins TRBV7-2 and TRBJ2-7; D is unclear. Input material: blood. The CDR3 region is CASSLDHGRSYEQYF. The CDR3 DNA reads as TGTGCCAGCAGCTTAGATCACGGTCGGAGTTACGAGCAGTACTTC. Based on the CDR3 plus reference TRBV7-2 and TRBJ2-7, the full variable domain is GAGVSQSPSNKVTEKGKDVELRCDPISGHTALYWYRQSLGQGLEFLIYFQGNSAPDKSGLPSDRFSAERTGGSVSTLTIQRTQQEDSAVYLCASSLDHGRSYEQYFGPGTRLTVT.